A selection of T cell receptor beta chains follows, all from one sample in a study of blood T cell repertoires in COVID-19. Some clones are missing from TCRdb's copy, which holds only in-frame ones; the method was immunoSEQ multiplex PCR. The sample includes roughly 130,000 clones, 80% to 90% of them seen just once. Sequencing used PBMCs or T cells enriched from blood (not recorded which). Every receptor here comes from a woman aged 45-65 years who had recovered from COVID-19. Both conserved end residues are part of each CDR3. Each record gives: clone size, V gene, J gene, D gene, CDR3 protein, CDR3 DNA. D genes are given only for firm matches. Not every row has a clone size; where given, it reads once, few, many or a size class.

clone size: .
V gene: TRBV4-1
J gene: TRBJ2-7
D gene: TRBD1
CDR3 protein: CASSQDVGTGTYEQYF
CDR3 DNA: TGCGCCAGCAGCCAAGATGTTGGGACAGGGACGTACGAGCAGTACTTC

clone size: once
V gene: TRBV7-9
J gene: TRBJ1-1
D gene: TRBD1
CDR3 protein: CASSSQGPEAFF
CDR3 DNA: TGTGCCAGCAGCTCACAGGGGCCTGAAGCTTTCTTT

clone size: .
V gene: TRBV6-5
J gene: TRBJ2-7
D gene: .
CDR3 protein: CASSIRDISHEQYF
CDR3 DNA: TGTGCCAGCAGTATCCGGGACATTTCCCACGAGCAGTACTTC

clone size: .
V gene: TRBV9
J gene: TRBJ2-5
D gene: TRBD2
CDR3 protein: CASSAKGLAGAETQYF
CDR3 DNA: TGTGCCAGCAGCGCCAAGGGACTAGCGGGGGCAGAGACCCAGTACTTC

clone size: .
V gene: TRBV3-1/TRBV3-2
J gene: TRBJ2-7
D gene: .
CDR3 protein: CASSLSPGVSSYEQYF
CDR3 DNA: TGTGCCAGCAGCCTCAGCCCAGGTGTAAGCTCCTACGAGCAGTACTTC

clone size: .
V gene: TRBV7-3
J gene: TRBJ2-7
D gene: TRBD2
CDR3 protein: CASSSVAGEEQYF
CDR3 DNA: TGTGCCAGCAGCTCAGTAGCGGGGGAGGAGCAGTACTTC

clone size: .
V gene: TRBV7-9
J gene: TRBJ1-2
D gene: .
CDR3 protein: CASSFGLGYTF
CDR3 DNA: TGTGCCAGCAGCTTTGGGCTTGGCTACACCTTC

clone size: once
V gene: TRBV10-3
J gene: TRBJ1-5
D gene: .
CDR3 protein: CAISGFNNSNQPQHF
CDR3 DNA: TGTGCCATCAGTGGATTTAACAATAGCAATCAGCCCCAGCATTTT

clone size: .
V gene: TRBV4-1
J gene: TRBJ2-2
D gene: TRBD2
CDR3 protein: CASSLLVVAGGRGTGELFF
CDR3 DNA: TGCGCCAGCAGCCTCCTCGTAGTAGCGGGGGGGCGTGGCACCGGGGAGCTGTTTTTT

clone size: .
V gene: TRBV19
J gene: TRBJ2-7
D gene: .
CDR3 protein: CASSMTTGSSYEQYF
CDR3 DNA: TGTGCCAGTAGTATGACGACAGGTAGCTCCTACGAGCAGTACTTC